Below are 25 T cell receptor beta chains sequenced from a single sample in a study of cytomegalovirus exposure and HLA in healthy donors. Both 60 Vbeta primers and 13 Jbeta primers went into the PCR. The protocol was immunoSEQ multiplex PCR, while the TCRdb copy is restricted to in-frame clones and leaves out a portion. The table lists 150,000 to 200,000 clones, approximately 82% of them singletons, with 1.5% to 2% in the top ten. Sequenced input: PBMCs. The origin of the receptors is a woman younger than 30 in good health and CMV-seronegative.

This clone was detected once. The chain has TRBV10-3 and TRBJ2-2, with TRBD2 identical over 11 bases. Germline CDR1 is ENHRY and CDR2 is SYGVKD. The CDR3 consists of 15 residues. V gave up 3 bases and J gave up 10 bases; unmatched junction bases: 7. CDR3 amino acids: CAISDSGRADTELFF. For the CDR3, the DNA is TGTGCCATCAGTGATAGCGGGAGGGCCGATACGGAGCTGTTTTTT.

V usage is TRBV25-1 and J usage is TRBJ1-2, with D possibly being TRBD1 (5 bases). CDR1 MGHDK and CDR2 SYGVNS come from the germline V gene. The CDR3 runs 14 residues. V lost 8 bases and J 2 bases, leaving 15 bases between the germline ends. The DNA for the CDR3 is TGTGCCAGCGCCAGGTCAGGGTCGAACTATGGCTACACCTTC. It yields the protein CASARSGSNYGYTF.

CDR3 bases: TGTGCCTGGAGGGGCAGGGTAGGCACTGAAGCTTTCTTT. As protein: CAWRGRVGTEAFF. The V call is TRBV30, the J call TRBJ1-1; possibly TRBD1 for D (5 bases). In germline, CDR1 is GTSNPN, CDR2 SVGIG (reference sequence). This CDR3 spans 13 amino acids. V was trimmed by 3 bases and J by 4 bases, leaving 12 bases between them.

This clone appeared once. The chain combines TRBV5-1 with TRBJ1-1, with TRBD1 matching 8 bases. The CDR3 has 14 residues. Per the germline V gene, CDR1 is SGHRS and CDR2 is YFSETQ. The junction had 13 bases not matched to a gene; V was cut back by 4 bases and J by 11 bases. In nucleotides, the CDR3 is TGCGCCAGCAGCGGCGCCGGACAGGGTGTAACCGCTTTCTTT. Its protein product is CASSGAGQGVTAFF.

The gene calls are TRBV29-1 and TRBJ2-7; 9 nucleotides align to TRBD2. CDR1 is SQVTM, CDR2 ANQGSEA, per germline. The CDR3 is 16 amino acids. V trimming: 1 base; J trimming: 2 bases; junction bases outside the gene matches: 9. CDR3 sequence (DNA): TGCAGCGTTGAAGCTAGCGGGATCAGCCCCGCCTACGAGCAGTACGTC. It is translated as CSVEASGISPAYEQYV.

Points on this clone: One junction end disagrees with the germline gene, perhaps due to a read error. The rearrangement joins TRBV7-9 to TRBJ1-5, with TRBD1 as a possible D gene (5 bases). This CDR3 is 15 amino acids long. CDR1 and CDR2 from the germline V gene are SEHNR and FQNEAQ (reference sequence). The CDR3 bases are TGTGCCGGCAGCTTTGACAGCGATAGCAATCAGCCCCAGCATTTT. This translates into CAGSFDSDSNQPQHF.

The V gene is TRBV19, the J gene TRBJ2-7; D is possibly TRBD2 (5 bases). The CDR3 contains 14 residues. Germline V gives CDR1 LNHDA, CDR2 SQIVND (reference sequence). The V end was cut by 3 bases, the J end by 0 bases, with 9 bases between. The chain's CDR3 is CASSITGSSYEQYF. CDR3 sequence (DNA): TGTGCCAGTAGTATCACGGGGTCCTCCTACGAGCAGTACTTC.

The CDR3 loop is CASTEPGIRGGELFF. CDR3 nucleotide sequence: TGTGCCAGCACCGAACCGGGTATTAGGGGCGGGGAGCTGTTTTTT. The chain has TRBV7-2 and TRBJ2-2; tentative D call: TRBD1 (5 bases). Trimming left V 7 bases short and J 7 bases short, with 19 bases between. Germline V lookup: CDR1 SGHTA, CDR2 FQGNSA. The CDR3 runs to 15 residues.

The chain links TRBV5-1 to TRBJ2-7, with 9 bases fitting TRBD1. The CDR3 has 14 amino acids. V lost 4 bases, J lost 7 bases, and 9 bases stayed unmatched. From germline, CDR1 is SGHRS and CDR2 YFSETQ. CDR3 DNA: TGCGCCAGCAGCCCTAGGACAGGGGTACAAGAGCAGTACTTC. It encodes CASSPRTGVQEQYF.

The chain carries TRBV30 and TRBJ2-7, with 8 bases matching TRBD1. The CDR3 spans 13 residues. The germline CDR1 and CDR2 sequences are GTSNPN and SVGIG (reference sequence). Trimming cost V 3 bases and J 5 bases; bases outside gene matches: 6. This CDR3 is CAWSDQGANEQYF. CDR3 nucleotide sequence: TGTGCCTGGAGCGATCAGGGGGCCAACGAGCAGTACTTC.

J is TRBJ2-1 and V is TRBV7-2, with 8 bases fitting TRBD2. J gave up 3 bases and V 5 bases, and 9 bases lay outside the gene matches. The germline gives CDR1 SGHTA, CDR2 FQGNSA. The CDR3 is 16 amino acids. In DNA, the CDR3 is TGTGCCAGCAGCCCCCAGGGAGCGGGGGTCTACAATGAGCAGTTCTTC. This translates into CASSPQGAGVYNEQFF.

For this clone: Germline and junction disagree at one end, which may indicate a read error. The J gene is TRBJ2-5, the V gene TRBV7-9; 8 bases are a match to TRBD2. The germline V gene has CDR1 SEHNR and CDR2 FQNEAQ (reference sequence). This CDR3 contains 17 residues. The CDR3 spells CSSIIYFGGALQETQYF. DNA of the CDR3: TGTTCCAGCATTATCTACTTCGGGGGGGCGTTACAAGAGACCCAGTACTTC.

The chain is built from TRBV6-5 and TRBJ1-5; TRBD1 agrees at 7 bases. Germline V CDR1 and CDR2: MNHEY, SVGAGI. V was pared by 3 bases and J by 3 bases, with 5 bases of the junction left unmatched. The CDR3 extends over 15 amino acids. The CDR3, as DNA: TGTGCCAGCAGTTATTGGGACAGCCCCAATCAGCCCCAGCATTTT. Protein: CASSYWDSPNQPQHF.

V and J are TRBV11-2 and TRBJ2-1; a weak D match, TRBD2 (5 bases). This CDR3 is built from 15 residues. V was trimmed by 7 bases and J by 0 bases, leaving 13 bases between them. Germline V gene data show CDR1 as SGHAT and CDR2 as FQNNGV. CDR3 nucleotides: TGTGCCAGCAACCTTTTTGGGAGCTCCTACAATGAGCAGTTCTTC. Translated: CASNLFGSSYNEQFF.

CDR3 bases: TGTGCCAGCAGCTTAGATAGGTGGGGCTTTTCCCCTCCCTGCGAGCAGTACTTC. This sequence encodes CASSLDRWGFSPPCEQYF. The chain recombines TRBV11-2 with TRBJ2-7; tentative D call: TRBD1 (5 bases). This CDR3 comprises 18 residues. The V end was cut by 0 bases, the J end by 6 bases, with 24 bases between. Germline V gene lookup returns CDR1 SGHAT and CDR2 FQNNGV. Full variable domain (remainder filled in from reference TRBV11-2 and TRBJ2-7): EAGVAQSPRYKIIEKRQSVAFWCNPISGHATLYWYQQILGQGPKLLIQFQNNGVVDDSQLPKDRFSAERLKGVDSTLKIQPAKLEDSAVYLCASSLDRWGFSPPCEQYFGPGTRLTVT.

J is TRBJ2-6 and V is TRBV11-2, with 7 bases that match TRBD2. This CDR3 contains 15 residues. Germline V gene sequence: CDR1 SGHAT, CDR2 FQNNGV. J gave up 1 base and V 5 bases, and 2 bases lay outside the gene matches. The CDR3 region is CASSQAGSGANVLTF. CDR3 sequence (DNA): TGTGCCAGCAGCCAAGCGGGGTCTGGGGCCAACGTCCTGACTTTC.

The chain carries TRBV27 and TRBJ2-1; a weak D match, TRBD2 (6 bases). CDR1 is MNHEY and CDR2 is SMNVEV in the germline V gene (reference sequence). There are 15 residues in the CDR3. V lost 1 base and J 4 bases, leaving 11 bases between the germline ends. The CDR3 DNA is TGTGCCAGCAGTTTATATCCTAGCGAGTACAATGAGCAGTTCTTC. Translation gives CASSLYPSEYNEQFF.

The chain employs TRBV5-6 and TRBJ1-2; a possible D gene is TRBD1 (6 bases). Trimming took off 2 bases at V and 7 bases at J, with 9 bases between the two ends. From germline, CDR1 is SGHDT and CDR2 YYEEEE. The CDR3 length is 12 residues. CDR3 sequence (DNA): TGTGCCAGCAGCTTTGGGGGCGGTGGCTACACCTTC. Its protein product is CASSFGGGGYTF. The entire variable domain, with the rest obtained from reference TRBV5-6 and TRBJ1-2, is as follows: DAGVTQSPTHLIKTRGQQVTLRCSPKSGHDTVSWYQQALGQGPQFIFQYYEEEERQRGNFPDRFSGHQFPNYSSELNVNALLLGDSALYLCASSFGGGGYTFGSGTRLTVV.

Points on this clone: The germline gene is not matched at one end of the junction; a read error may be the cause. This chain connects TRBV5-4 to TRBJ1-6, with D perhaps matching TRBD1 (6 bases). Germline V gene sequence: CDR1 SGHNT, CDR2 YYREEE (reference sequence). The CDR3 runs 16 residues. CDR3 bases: TGTGCCACCAGCTCTCTAACCGGGACAACTGCCTCACCCCTCCACTTT. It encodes CATSSLTGTTASPLHF.

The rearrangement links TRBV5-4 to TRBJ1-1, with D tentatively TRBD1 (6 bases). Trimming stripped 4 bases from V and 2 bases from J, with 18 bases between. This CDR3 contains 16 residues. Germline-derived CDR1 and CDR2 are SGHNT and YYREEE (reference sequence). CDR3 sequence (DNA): TGTGCCAGCAGCGACGACCTCCGGGACACCAACACTGAAGCTTTCTTT. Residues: CASSDDLRDTNTEAFF.

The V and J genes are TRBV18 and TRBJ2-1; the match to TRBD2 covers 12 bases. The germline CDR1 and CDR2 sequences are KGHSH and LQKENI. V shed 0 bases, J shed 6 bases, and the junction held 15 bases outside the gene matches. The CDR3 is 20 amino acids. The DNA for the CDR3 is TGTGCCAGCTCACCACCGCACGGGACTAGCGGGCTCCCACCGGGCAATGAGCAGTTCTTC. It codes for CASSPPHGTSGLPPGNEQFF.

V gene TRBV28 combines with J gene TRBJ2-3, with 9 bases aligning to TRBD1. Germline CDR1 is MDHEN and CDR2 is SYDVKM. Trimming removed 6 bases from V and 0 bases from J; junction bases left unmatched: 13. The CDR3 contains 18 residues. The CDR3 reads CASSQRGDRATSTDTQYF. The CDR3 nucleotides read TGTGCCAGCAGCCAGCGTGGGGACAGGGCGACTAGCACAGATACGCAGTATTTT. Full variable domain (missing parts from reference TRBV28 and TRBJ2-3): DVKVTQSSRYLVKRTGEKVFLECVQDMDHENMFWYRQDPGLGLRLIYFSYDVKMKEKGDIPEGYSVSREKKERFSLILESASTNQTSMYLCASSQRGDRATSTDTQYFGPGTRLTVL.

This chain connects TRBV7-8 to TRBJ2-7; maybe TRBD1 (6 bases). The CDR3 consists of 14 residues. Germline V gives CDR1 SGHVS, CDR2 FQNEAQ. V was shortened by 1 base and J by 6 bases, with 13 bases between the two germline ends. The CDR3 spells CASSLDVRGGEQYF. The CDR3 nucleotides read TGTGCCAGCAGCTTAGATGTCAGGGGCGGCGAGCAGTACTTC.

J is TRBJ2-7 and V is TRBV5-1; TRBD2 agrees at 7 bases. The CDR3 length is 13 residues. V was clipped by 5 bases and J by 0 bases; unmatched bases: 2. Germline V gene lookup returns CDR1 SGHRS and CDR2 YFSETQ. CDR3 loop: CASRGGSSYEQYF. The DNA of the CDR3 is TGCGCCAGCAGGGGAGGGAGCTCCTACGAGCAGTACTTC.

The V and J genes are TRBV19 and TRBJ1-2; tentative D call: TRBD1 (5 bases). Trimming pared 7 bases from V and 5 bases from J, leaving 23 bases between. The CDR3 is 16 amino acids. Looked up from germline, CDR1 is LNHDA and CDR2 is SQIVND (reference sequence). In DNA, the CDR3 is TGTGCCAGTACCCTTACCCGTTGGGCAGGGCAGTATGGCTACACCTTC. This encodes CASTLTRWAGQYGYTF.